A selection of T cell receptor beta chains follows, all from one sample in a study of cytomegalovirus exposure and HLA in healthy donors. The table came from immunoSEQ multiplex PCR; TCRdb's copy has only in-frame clones and leaves some out. The sample has around 190,000 clones, just under 75% seen once. The source material was PBMCs. All receptors derive from a man between 25 and 39 years old in good health and CMV-seropositive. Each CDR3 is given with its conserved first and last residue. The order of the fields is CDR3 protein, V gene, J gene, clone size. The size of a clone is reported for some rows only, either as once, few or many, or as a class for expanded clones.

cdr3_aa: CASSLGSKGALEQYF
v_call: TRBV7-7
j_call: TRBJ2-7
clone_size: -

cdr3_aa: CAWSPTGTVNQPQHF
v_call: TRBV30
j_call: TRBJ1-5
clone_size: -

cdr3_aa: CASSPQWSRGVEQYF
v_call: TRBV18
j_call: TRBJ2-7
clone_size: -

cdr3_aa: CASSGQGTSEAFF
v_call: TRBV2
j_call: TRBJ1-1
clone_size: -

cdr3_aa: CATRVGGSSYGYTF
v_call: TRBV15
j_call: TRBJ1-2
clone_size: -

cdr3_aa: CASSVGVSSPLHF
v_call: TRBV7-9
j_call: TRBJ1-6
clone_size: -

cdr3_aa: CASSLRGGIQPQHF
v_call: TRBV5-4
j_call: TRBJ1-5
clone_size: few

cdr3_aa: CASSLEGDYNSPLHF
v_call: TRBV7-8
j_call: TRBJ1-6
clone_size: -

cdr3_aa: CAPHRREELFF
v_call: TRBV7-9
j_call: TRBJ1-4
clone_size: -

cdr3_aa: CASSFRGRSNQPQHF
v_call: TRBV27
j_call: TRBJ1-5
clone_size: -

cdr3_aa: CASSPTVYEQYF
v_call: TRBV21-1
j_call: TRBJ2-7
clone_size: few

cdr3_aa: CASSWGQPERTEQYF
v_call: TRBV4-1
j_call: TRBJ2-7
clone_size: -

cdr3_aa: CASSLDASGRYEQYF
v_call: TRBV7-2
j_call: TRBJ2-7
clone_size: -

cdr3_aa: CASSLEPSGRALAHEQYF
v_call: TRBV11-2
j_call: TRBJ2-7
clone_size: -

cdr3_aa: CASVRQGKTEAFF
v_call: TRBV11-2
j_call: TRBJ1-1
clone_size: few